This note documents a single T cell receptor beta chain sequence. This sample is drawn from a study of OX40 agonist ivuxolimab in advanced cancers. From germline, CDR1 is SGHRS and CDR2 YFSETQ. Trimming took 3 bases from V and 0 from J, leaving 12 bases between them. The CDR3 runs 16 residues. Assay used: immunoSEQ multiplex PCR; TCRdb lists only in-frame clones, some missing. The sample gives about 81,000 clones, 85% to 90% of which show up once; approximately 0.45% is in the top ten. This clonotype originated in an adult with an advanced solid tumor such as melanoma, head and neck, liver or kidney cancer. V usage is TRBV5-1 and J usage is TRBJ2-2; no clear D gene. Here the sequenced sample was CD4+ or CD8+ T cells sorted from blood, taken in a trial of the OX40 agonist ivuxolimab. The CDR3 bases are TGCGCCAGCAGCTCCCCCCCCATCGCGAACACCGGGGAGCTGTTTTTT. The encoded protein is CASSSPPIANTGELFF.